This T cell receptor beta chain was captured by sequencing in a study of molecular identifiers for immune sequencing clone quantification. Libraries of naive CD8 T cells were made from around 20,000 to 1,000,000 sorted cells. They used 10%, 30% or 50% RNA. As CD8+CD4-CCR7+CD45RA+ cells, naive CD8 T cells were sorted. Unmatched junction bases numbered 19, after V lost 1 base and J lost 9 bases. The CDR3 has 20 amino acids. The germline V gene has CDR1 LGHNA and CDR2 YSLEER. TCRdb re-called the PCR reads with MiXCR, one entry per CDR3 protein. Of approximately 550,000 distinct CDR3 sequences listed, around 23% are singletons.

The material sequenced was naive CD8+ T cells from blood, with Jurkat cell RNA spiked in. Specified subset: FACS-sorted CD8+CD4-CCR7+CD45RA+ naive T cells. This TCR derives from a human donor in good health. Some libraries in this study had Jurkat cell RNA spiked in. This chain uses TRBV4-3 with TRBJ1-5; 12 nucleotides match TRBD1. The CDR3 DNA reads TGCGCCAGCAGCCAAGGGGGATACGGGACAGGGGGCTCCCGGGCCGGGCCCCAGCATTTT. Translating gives CASSQGGYGTGGSRAGPQHF.